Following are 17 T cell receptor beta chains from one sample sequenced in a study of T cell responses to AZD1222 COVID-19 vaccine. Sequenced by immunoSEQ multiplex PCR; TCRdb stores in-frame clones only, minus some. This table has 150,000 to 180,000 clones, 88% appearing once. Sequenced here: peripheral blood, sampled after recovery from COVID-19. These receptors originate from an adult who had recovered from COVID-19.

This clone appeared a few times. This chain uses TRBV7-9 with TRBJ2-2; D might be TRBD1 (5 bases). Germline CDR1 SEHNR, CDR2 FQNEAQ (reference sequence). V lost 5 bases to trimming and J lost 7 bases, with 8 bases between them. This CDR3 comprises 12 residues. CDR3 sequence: CASSTGIGELFF. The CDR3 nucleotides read TGTGCCAGCAGCACAGGCATCGGGGAGCTGTTTTTT.

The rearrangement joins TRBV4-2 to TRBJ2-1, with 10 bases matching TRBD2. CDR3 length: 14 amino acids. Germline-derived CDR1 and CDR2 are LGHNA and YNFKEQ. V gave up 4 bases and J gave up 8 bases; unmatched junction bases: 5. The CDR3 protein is CASSPLAGEDEQFF. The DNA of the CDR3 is TGTGCCAGCAGCCCGCTAGCGGGAGAAGATGAGCAGTTCTTC.

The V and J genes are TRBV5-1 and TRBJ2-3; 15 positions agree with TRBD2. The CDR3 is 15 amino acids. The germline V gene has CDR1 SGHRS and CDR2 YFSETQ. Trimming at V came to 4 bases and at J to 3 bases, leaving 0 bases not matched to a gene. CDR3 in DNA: TGCGCCAGCAGCGGACTAGCGGGGGGGACAGATACGCAGTATTTT. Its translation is CASSGLAGGTDTQYF.

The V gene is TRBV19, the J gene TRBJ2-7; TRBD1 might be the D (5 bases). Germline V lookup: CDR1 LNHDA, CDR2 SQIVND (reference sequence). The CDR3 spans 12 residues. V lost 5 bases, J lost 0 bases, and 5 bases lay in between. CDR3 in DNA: TGTGCCAGTAGTGACAGCTCCTACGAGCAGTACTTC. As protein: CASSDSSYEQYF.

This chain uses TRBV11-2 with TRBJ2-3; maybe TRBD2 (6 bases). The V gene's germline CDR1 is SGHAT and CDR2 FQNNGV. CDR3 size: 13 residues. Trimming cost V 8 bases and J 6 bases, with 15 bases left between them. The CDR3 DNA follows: TGTGCCAGCGGATATACAGGAGGGGATACGCAGTATTTT. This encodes CASGYTGGDTQYF.

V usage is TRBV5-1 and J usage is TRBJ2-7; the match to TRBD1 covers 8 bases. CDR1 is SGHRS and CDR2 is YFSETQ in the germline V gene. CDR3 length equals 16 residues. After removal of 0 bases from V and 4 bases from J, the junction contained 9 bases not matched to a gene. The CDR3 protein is CASSLAAGGVGYEQYF. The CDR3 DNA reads TGCGCCAGCAGCTTGGCTGCAGGGGGCGTGGGATACGAGCAGTACTTC. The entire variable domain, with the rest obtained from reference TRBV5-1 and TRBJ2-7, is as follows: KAGVTQTPRYLIKTRGQQVTLSCSPISGHRSVSWYQQTPGQGLQFLFEYFSETQRNKGNFPGRFSGRQFSNSRSEMNVSTLELGDSALYLCASSLAAGGVGYEQYFGPGTRLTVT.

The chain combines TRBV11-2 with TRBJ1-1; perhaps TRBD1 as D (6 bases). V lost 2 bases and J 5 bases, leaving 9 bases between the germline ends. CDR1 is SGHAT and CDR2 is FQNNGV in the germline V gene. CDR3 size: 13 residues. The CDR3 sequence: CASSLIGGTEAFF. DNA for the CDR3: TGTGCCAGCAGCTTAATAGGGGGTACTGAAGCTTTCTTT.

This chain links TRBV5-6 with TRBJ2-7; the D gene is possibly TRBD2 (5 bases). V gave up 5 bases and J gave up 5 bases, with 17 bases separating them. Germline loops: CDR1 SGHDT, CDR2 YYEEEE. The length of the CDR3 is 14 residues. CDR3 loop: CASSLRVIRDEQYF. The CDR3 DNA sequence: TGTGCCAGCAGTTTGCGGGTTATACGGGACGAGCAGTACTTC.

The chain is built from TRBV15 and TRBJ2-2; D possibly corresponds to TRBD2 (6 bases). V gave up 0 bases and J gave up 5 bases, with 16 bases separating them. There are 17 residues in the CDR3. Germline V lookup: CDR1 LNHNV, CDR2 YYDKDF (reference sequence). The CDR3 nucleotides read TGTGCCACCAGCAGAGATTCGGCAGGGCGGGAAACCGGGGAGCTGTTTTTT. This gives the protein CATSRDSAGRETGELFF.

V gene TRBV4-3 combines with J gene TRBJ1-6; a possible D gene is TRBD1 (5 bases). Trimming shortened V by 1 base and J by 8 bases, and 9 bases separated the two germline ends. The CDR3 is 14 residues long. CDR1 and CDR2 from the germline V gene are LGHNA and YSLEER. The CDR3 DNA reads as TGCGCCAGCAGCCAAGGGGGCAGTTATTCACCCCTCCACTTT. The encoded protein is CASSQGGSYSPLHF.

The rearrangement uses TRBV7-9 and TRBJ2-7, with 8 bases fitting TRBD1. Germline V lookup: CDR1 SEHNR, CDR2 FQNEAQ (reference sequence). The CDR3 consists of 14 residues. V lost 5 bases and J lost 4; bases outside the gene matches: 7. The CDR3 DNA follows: TGTGCCAGCAGCGCCGGGACAGGACCATACGAGCAGTACTTC. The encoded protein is CASSAGTGPYEQYF. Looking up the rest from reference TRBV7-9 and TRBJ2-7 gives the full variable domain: DTGVSQNPRHKITKRGQNVTFRCDPISEHNRLYWYRQTLGQGPEFLTYFQNEAQLEKSRLLSDRFSAERPKGSFSTLEIQRTEQGDSAMYLCASSAGTGPYEQYFGPGTRLTVT.

CDR3 coding DNA: TGCGCCAGCAGCCAAGATACCAGGGGGTTCTACAATGAGCAGTTCTTC. Protein: CASSQDTRGFYNEQFF. The V and J genes are TRBV4-3 and TRBJ2-1; TRBD1 matches at 7 bases. The germline V gene has CDR1 LGHNA and CDR2 YSLEER. The CDR3 totals 16 residues. J was trimmed by 3 bases and V by 0 bases; bases with no gene match: 5.

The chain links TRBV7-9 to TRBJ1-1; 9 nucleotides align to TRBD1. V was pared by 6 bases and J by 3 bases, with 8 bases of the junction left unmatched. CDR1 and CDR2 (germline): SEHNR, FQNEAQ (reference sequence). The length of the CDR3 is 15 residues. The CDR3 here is CASSNTGGWHTEAFF. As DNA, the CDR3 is TGTGCCAGCAGTAACACAGGGGGCTGGCACACTGAAGCTTTCTTT.

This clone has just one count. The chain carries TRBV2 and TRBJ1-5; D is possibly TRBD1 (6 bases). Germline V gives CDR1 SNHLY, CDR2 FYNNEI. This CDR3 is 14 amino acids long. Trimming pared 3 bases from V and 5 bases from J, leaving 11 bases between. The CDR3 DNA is TGTGCCAGCAGTGATTTACAGGGAGATCAGCCCCAGCATTTT. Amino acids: CASSDLQGDQPQHF. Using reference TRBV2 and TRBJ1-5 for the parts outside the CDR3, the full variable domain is EPEVTQTPSHQVTQMGQEVILRCVPISNHLYFYWYRQILGQKVEFLVSFYNNEISEKSEIFDDQFSVERPDGSNFTLKIRSTKLEDSAMYFCASSDLQGDQPQHFGDGTRLSIL.

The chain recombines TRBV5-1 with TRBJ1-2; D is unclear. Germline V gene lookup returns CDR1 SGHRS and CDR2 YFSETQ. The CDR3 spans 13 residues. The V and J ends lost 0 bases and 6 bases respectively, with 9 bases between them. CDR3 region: CASSLEGRNGYTF. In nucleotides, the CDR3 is TGCGCCAGCAGCTTGGAAGGGAGGAATGGCTACACCTTC. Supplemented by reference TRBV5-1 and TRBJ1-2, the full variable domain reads KAGVTQTPRYLIKTRGQQVTLSCSPISGHRSVSWYQQTPGQGLQFLFEYFSETQRNKGNFPGRFSGRQFSNSRSEMNVSTLELGDSALYLCASSLEGRNGYTFGSGTRLTVV.

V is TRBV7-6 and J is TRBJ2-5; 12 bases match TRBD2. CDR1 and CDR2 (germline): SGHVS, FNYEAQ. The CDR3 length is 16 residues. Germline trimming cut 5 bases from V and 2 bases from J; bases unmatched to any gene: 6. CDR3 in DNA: TGTGCCAGCAGCAGTCCTCTAGCGGGAGGGCAAGAGACCCAGTACTTC. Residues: CASSSPLAGGQETQYF.

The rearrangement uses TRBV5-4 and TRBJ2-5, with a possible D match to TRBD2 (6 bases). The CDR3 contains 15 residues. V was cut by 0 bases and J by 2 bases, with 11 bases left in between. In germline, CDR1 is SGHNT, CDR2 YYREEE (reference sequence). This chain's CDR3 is CASSLDGSPQETQYF. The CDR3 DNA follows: TGTGCCAGCAGCTTGGACGGGAGCCCTCAAGAGACCCAGTACTTC.